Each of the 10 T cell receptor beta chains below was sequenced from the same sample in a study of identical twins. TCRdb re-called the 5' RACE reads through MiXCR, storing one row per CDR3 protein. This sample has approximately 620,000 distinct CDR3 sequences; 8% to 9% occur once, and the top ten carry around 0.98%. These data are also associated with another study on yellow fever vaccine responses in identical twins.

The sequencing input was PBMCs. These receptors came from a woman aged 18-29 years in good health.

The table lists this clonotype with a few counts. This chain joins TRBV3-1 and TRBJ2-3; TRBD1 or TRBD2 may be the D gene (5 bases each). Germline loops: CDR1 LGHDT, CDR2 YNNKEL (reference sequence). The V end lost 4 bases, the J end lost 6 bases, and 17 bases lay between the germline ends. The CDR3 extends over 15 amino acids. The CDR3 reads CASSPISGAWDTQYF. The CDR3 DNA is TGTGCCAGCAGCCCCATTTCCGGGGCCTGGGATACGCAGTATTTT.

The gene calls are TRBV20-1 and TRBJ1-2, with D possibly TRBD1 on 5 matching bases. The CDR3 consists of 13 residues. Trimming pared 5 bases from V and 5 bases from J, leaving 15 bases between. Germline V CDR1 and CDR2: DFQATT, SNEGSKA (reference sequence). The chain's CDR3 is CSAQILRGYGYTF. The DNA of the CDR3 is TGCAGTGCTCAAATCCTACGGGGGTATGGCTACACCTTC.

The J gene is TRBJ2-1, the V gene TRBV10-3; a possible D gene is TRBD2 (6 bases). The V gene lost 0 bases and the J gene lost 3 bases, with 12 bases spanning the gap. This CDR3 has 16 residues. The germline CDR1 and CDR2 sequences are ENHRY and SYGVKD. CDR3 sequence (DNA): TGTGCCATCAGTGAGTCGATGGGCGGGAACTACAATGAGCAGTTCTTC. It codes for CAISESMGGNYNEQFF.

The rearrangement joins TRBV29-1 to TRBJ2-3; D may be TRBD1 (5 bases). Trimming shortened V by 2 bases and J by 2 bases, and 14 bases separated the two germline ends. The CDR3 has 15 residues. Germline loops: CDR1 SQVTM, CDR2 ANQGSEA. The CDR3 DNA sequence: TGCAGCGTTGAACGACAGCCAATATACACAGATACGCAGTATTTT. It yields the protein CSVERQPIYTDTQYF.

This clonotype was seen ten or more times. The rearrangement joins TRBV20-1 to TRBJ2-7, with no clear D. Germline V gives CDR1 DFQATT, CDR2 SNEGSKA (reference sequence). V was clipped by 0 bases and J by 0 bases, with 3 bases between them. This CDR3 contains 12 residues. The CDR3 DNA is TGCAGTGCTAGAGACGCCTCCTACGAGCAGTACTTC. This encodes CSARDASYEQYF.

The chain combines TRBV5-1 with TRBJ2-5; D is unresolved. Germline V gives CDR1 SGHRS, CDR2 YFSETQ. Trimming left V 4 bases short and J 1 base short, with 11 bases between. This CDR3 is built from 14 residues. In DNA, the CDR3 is TGCGCCAGCAGCCTCTGGGTCTCCCAAGAGACCCAGTACTTC. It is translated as CASSLWVSQETQYF.

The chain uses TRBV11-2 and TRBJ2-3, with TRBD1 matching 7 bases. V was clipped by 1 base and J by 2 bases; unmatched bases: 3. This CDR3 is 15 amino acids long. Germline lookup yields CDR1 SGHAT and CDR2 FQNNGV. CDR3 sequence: CASSLVDRATDTQYF. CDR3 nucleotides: TGTGCCAGCAGCTTAGTAGACAGGGCCACAGATACGCAGTATTTT.

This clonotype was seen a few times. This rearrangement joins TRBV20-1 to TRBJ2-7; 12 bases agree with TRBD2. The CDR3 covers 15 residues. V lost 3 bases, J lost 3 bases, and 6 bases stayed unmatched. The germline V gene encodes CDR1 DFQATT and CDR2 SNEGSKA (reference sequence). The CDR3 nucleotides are TGCAGTGCTAGTGATGGACTAGCGGGAAACTACGAGCAGTACTTC. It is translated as CSASDGLAGNYEQYF.

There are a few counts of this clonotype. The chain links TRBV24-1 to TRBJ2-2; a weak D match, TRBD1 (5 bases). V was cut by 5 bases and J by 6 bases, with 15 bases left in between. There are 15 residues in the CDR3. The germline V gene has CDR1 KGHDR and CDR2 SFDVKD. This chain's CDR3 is CATSAAGKKAGELFF. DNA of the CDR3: TGTGCCACCAGTGCAGCAGGGAAAAAGGCCGGGGAGCTGTTTTTT.

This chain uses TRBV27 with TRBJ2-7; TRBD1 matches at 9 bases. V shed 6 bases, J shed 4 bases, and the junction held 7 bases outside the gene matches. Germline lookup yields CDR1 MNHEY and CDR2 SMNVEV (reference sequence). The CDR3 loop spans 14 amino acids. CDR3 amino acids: CASRKPGQGYEQYF. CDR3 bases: TGTGCCAGCAGGAAACCGGGACAGGGTTACGAGCAGTACTTC.